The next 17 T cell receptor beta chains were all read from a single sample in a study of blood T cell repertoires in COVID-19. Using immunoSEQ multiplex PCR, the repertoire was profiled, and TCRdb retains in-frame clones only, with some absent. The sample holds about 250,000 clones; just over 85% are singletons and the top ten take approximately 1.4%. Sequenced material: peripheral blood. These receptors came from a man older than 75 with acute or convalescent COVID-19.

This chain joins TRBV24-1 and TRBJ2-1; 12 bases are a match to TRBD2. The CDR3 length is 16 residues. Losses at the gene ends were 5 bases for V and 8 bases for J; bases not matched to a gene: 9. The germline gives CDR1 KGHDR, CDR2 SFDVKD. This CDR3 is CATSGTTSGRFYEQFF. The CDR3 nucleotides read TGTGCCACCAGTGGCACGACTAGCGGGAGATTCTATGAGCAGTTCTTC.

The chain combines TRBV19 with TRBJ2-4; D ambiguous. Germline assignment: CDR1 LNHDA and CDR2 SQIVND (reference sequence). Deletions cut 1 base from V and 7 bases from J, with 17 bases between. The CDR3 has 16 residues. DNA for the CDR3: TGTGCCAGTAGTATAGGAAACGTTGCTTTACGGAACATTCAGTACTTC. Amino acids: CASSIGNVALRNIQYF. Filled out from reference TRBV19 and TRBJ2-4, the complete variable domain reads DGGITQSPKYLFRKEGQNVTLSCEQNLNHDAMYWYRQDPGQGLRLIYYSQIVNDFQKGDIAEGYSVSREKKESFPLTVTSAQKNPTAFYLCASSIGNVALRNIQYFGAGTRLSVL.

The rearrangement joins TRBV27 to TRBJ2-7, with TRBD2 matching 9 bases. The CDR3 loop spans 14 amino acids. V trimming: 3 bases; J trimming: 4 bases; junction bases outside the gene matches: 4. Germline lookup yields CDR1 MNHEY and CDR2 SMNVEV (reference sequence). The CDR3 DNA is TGTGCCAGCAGTTTCGGGCGGGGGGGGTACGAGCAGTACTTC. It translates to CASSFGRGGYEQYF.

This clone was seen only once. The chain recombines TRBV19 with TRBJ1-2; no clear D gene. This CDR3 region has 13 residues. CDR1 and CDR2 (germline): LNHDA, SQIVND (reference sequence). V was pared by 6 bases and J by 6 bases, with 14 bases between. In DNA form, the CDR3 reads TGTGCCAGTAGCCTACCCAACGCGGATGGCTACACCTTC. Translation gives CASSLPNADGYTF. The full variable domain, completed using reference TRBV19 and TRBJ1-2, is DGGITQSPKYLFRKEGQNVTLSCEQNLNHDAMYWYRQDPGQGLRLIYYSQIVNDFQKGDIAEGYSVSREKKESFPLTVTSAQKNPTAFYLCASSLPNADGYTFGSGTRLTVV.

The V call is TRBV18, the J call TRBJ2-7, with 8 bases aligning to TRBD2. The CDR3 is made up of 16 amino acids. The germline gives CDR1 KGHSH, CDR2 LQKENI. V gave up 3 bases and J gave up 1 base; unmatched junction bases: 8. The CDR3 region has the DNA TGTGCCAGCTCACCGATTAGCGGGATTGGTTCCTACGAGCAGTACTTC. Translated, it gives CASSPISGIGSYEQYF.

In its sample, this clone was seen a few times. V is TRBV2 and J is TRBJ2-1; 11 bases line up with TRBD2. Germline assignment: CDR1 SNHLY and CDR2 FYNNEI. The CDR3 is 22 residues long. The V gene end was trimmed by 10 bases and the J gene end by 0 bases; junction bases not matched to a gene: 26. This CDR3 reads CATAVSDFDGVAGGFSYNEQFF. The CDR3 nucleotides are TGTGCCACCGCGGTATCCGACTTCGATGGGGTAGCGGGAGGGTTCTCCTACAATGAGCAGTTCTTC.

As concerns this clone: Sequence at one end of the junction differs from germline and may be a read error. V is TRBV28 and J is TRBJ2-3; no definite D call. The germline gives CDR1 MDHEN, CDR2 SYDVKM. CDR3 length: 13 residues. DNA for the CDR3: TGTGCCAGCAGTTTATTAACTGCGGCTCTACCGGATTTT. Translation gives CASSLLTAALPDF.

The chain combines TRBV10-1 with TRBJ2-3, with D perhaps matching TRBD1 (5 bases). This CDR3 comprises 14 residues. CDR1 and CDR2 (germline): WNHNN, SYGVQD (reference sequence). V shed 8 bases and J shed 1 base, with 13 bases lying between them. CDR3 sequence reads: CASSPRARTDTQYF. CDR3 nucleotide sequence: TGCGCCAGCTCACCCAGGGCCCGCACAGATACGCAGTATTTT.

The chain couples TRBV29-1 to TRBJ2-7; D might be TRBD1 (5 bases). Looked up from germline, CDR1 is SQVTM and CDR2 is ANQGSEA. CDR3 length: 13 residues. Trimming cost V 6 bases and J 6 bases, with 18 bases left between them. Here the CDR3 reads CSVGLGRIGEQYF. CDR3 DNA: TGCAGCGTGGGGCTGGGGCGGATCGGCGAGCAGTACTTC.

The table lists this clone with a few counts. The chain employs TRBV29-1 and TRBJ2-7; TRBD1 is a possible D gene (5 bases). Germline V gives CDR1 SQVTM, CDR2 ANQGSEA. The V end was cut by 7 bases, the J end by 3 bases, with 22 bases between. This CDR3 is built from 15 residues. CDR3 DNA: TGCAGCGCTGGAGAGGCACAGGTGTCCTTCTACGAGCAGTACTTC. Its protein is CSAGEAQVSFYEQYF.

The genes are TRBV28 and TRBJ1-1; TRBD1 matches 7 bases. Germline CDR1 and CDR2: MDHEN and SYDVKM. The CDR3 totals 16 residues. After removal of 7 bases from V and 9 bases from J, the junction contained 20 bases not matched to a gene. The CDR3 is CASNARDREARRKAFF. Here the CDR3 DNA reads TGTGCCAGCAATGCCCGGGACAGAGAAGCTAGGAGAAAAGCTTTCTTT.

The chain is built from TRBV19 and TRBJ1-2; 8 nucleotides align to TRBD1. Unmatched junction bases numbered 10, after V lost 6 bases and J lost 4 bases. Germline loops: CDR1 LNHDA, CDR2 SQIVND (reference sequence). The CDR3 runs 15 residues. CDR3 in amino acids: CASSPDRDSFYGYTF. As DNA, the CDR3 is TGTGCCAGTAGCCCGGACAGGGATTCTTTCTATGGCTACACCTTC.

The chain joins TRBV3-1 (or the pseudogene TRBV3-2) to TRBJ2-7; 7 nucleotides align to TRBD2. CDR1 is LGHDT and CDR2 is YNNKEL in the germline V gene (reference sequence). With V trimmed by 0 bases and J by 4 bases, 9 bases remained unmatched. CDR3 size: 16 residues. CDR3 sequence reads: CASSQEERGNWYEQYF. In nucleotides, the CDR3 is TGTGCCAGCAGCCAAGAGGAGCGGGGAAATTGGTACGAGCAGTACTTC.

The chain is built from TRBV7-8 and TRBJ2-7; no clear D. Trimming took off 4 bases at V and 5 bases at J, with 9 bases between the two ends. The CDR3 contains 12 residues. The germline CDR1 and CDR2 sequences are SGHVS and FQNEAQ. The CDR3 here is CASSYSRDEQYF. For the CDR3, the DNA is TGTGCCAGCAGCTACTCACGGGACGAGCAGTACTTC.

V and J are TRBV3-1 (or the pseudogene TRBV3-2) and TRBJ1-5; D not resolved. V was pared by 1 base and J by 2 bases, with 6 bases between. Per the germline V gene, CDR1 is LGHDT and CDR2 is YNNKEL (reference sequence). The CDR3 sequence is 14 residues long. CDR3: CASSQAGRNQPQHF. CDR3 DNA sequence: TGTGCCAGCAGCCAAGCCGGTCGCAATCAGCCCCAGCATTTT.

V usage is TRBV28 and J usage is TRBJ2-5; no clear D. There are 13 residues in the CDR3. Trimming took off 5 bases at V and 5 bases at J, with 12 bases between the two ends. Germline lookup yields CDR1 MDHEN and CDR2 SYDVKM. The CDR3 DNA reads TGTGCCAGCAGTCCGGCAGGCCGGGAGACCCAGTACTTC. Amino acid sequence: CASSPAGRETQYF.

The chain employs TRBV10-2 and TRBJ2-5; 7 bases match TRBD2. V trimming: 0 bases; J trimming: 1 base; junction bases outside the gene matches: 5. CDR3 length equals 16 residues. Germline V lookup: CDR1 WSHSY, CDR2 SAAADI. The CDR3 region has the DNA TGCGCCAGCAGTGAGTCAGCGGCGGGGGTCCAAGAGACCCAGTACTTC. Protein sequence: CASSESAAGVQETQYF.